This T cell receptor beta chain derives from a study of shared clonotypes between healthy human individuals. Across the whole study: The donor group consisted of a couple of women and three men, aged 18 to 49.

CDR1 is MRHNA and CDR2 is SNTAGT in the germline V gene. Trimming cost V 0 bases and J 6 bases; bases outside gene matches: 2. The CDR3 covers 13 residues. The study, taken as a whole, reports: Naive subsets, compared against memory subsets, generally had larger estimated richness values.

Clones were read by immunoSEQ multiplex PCR, and TCRdb kept only the in-frame ones, dropping some. The profile covers millions of clones, with roughly 95% appearing a single time and about 1.1% taken by the ten largest. CD8 cells classed as naive were CD45RO-negative and positively selected for CCR7, excluding terminally differentiated effector memory CD45RA+ cells. This clone was counted a single time. Its antigen is not known. Sequencing input: naive CD8+ T cells sorted from blood. The origin of this receptor is a man younger than 35 in good health. The chain is built from TRBV6-4 and TRBJ2-7; 7 bases line up with TRBD1. Here the CDR3 reads CASSDSQGTEQYF. The DNA of the CDR3 is TGTGCCAGCAGTGACTCACAGGGGACCGAGCAGTACTTC.